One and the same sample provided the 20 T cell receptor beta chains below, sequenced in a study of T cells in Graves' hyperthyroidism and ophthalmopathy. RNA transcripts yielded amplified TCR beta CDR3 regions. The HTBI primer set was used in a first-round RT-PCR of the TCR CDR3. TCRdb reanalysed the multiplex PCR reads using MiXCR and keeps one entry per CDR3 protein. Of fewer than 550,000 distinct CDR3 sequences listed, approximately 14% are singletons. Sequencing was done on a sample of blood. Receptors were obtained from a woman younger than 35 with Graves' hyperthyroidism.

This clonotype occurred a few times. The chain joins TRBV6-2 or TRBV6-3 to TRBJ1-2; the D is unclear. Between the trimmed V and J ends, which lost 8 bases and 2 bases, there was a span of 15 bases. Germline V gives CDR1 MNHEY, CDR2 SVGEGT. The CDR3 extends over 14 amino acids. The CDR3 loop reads CASRKPGPNYGYTF. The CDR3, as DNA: TGTGCCAGCCGTAAGCCGGGTCCCAACTATGGCTACACCTTC.

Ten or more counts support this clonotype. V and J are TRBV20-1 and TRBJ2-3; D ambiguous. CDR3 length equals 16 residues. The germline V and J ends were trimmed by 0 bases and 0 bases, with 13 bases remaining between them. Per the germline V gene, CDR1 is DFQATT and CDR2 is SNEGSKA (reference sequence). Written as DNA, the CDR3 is TGCAGTGCTAGAGATCTAAGCCCCCAAAGCACAGATACGCAGTATTTT. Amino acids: CSARDLSPQSTDTQYF.

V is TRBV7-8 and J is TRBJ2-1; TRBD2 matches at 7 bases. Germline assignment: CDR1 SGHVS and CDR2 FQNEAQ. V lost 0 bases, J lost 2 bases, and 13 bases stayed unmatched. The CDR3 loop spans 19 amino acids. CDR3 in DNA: TGTGCCAGCAGCTTAGCGGGGGGTAGCGGGCAGATCCCCTACAATGAGCAGTTCTTC. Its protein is CASSLAGGSGQIPYNEQFF.

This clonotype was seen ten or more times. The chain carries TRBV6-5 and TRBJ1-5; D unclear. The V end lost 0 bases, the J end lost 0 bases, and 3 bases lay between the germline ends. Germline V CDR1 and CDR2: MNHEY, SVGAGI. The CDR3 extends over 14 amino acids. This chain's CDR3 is CASSYSFSNQPQHF. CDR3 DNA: TGTGCCAGCAGTTACTCGTTTAGCAATCAGCCCCAGCATTTT.

Here the CDR3 reads CASSFIRFSGANVLTF. CDR3 in DNA: TGCGCCAGCAGCTTCATAAGGTTCTCTGGGGCCAACGTCCTGACTTTC. The gene calls are TRBV5-1 and TRBJ2-6, with D uncertain. The CDR3 has 16 amino acids. Germline-derived CDR1 and CDR2 are SGHRS and YFSETQ. V was cut by 2 bases and J by 0 bases, with 9 bases left in between.

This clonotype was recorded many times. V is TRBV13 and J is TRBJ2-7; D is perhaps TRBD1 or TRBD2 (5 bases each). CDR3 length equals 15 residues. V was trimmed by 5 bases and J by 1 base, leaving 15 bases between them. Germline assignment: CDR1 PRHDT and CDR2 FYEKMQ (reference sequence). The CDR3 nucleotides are TGTGCCAGCAGCCCTACCCGGGGCCGTTCCTACGAGCAGTACTTC. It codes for CASSPTRGRSYEQYF.

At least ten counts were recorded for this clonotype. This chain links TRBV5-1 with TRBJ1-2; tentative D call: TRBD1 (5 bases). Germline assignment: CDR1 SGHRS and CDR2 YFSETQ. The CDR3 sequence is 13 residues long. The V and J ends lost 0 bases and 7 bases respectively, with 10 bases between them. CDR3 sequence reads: CASSLVQESGYTF. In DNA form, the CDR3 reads TGCGCCAGCAGCTTGGTACAGGAAAGTGGCTACACCTTC.

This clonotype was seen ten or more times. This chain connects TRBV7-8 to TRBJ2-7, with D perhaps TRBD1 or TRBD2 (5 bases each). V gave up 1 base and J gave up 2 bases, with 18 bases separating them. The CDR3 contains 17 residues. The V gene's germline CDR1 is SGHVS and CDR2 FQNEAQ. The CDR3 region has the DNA TGTGCCAGCAGCTTAGGACTTGGGACCCGAGGTCCCTACGAGCAGTACTTC. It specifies CASSLGLGTRGPYEQYF.

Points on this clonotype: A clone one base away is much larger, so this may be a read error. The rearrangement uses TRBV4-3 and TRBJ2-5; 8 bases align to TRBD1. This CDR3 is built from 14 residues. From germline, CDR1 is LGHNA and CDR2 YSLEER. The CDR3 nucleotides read TGCGCCGGCAGCCAAGGACAGGGCCGTTGGGCCCAGTACTTC. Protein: CAGSQGQGRWAQYF.

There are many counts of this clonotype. The CDR3 region is CASSLAGTATTYNEQFF. CDR3 bases: TGTGCCAGCAGTTTGGCCGGGACAGCCACTACCTACAATGAGCAGTTCTTC. The chain joins TRBV28 to TRBJ2-1; 7 bases line up with TRBD1. CDR3 length equals 17 residues. The junction had 10 bases not matched to a gene; V was cut back by 3 bases and J by 2 bases. From germline, CDR1 is MDHEN and CDR2 SYDVKM.

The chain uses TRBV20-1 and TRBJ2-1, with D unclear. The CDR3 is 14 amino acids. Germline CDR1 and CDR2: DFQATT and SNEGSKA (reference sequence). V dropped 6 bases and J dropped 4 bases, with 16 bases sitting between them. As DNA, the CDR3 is TGCAGTGCCCCCTGGGCGCTAGGGTACAATGAGCAGTTCTTC. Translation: CSAPWALGYNEQFF.

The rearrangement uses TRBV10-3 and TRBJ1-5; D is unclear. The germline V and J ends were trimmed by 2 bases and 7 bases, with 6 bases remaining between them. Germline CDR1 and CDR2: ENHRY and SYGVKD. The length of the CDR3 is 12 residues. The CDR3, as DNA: TGTGCCATCAGTGAGGGGCGACAGCCCCAGCATTTT. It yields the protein CAISEGRQPQHF.

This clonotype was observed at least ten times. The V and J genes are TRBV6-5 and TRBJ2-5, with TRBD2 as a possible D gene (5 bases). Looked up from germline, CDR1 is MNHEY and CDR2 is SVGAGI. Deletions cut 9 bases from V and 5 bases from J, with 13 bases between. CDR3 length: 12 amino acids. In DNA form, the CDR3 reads TGTGCCAGTAAACGGGGTGGTGAGACCCAGTACTTC. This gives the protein CASKRGGETQYF.

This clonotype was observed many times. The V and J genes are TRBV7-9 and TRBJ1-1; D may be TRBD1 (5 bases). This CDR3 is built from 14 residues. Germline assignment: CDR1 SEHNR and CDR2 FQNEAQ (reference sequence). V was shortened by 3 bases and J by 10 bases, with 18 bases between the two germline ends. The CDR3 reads CASSFPEGSGIAFF. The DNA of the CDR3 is TGTGCCAGCAGCTTTCCCGAGGGGTCGGGTATAGCTTTCTTT.

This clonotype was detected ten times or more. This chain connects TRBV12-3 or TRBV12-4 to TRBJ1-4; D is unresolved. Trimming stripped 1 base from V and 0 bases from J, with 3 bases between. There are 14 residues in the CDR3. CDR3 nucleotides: TGTGCCAGCAGTTTAGTCACAACTAATGAAAAACTGTTTTTT. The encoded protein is CASSLVTTNEKLFF.

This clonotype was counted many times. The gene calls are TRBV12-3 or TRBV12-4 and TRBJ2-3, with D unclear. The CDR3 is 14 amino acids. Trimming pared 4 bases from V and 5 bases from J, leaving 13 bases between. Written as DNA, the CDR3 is TGTGCCAGCAGTTCGCTTGGGGTGGGAGATACGCAGTATTTT. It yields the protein CASSSLGVGDTQYF.

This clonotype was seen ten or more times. CDR3 nucleotides: TGTGCCAGCAGTGACGGGACTAGCGGGGGGTCCTACGAGCAGTACTTC. This encodes CASSDGTSGGSYEQYF. The chain combines TRBV27 with TRBJ2-7, with 15 positions matching TRBD2. CDR3 length equals 16 residues. The V gene end was trimmed by 5 bases and the J gene end by 1 base; junction bases not matched to a gene: 3. In germline, CDR1 is MNHEY, CDR2 SMNVEV (reference sequence).

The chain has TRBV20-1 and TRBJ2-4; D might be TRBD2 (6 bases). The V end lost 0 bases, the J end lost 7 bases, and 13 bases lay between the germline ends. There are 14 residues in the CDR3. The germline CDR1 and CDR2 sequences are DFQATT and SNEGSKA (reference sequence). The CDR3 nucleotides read TGCAGTGCTAGAGATTTTGGAGGGAGGAACATTCAGTACTTC. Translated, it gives CSARDFGGRNIQYF.

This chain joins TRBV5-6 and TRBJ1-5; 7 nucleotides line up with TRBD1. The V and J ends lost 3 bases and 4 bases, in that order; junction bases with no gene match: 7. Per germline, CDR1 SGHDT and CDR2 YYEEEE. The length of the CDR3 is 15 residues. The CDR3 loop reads CASSSMDRRNQPQHF. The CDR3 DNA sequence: TGTGCCAGCAGCTCCATGGACAGGCGTAATCAGCCCCAGCATTTT.

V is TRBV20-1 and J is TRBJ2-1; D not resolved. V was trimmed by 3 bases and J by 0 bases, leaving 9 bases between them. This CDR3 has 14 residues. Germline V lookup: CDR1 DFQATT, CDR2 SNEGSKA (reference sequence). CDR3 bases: TGCAGTGCTAGCGGGTTGAGCTCCTACAATGAGCAGTTCTTC. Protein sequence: CSASGLSSYNEQFF.